This T cell receptor beta chain is from a study of breast tumors, draining lymph nodes, adjacent tissues. Overall study findings and caveats: Compared with basal-like, luminal-like tumors shared significantly more repertoire with nontumor tissue.

Via MiXCR, TCRdb re-called the multiplex PCR reads, giving one row per CDR3 protein. The table has approximately 100,000 distinct CDR3 sequences, around 20% seen once. Samples came from axillary lymph nodes draining the breast cancer. Comments on this clonotype: The antigen remains undetermined.

The V segment lost 5 bases and the J segment 4 bases; nucleotides outside the gene matches: 5. CDR1 and CDR2 (germline): SGHTA, FQGTGA. This CDR3 contains 14 residues. The rearrangement joins TRBV7-3 to TRBJ1-1; TRBD1 aligns across 9 bases. Sequenced sample: axillary lymph node tissue. This receptor was obtained from a female donor with breast cancer. Some clones in this sample may be carry-over from other donors' samples. CDR3 sequence: CASSLDRGVTEAFF. Here the CDR3 DNA reads TGTGCCAGCAGCCTGGACAGGGGCGTCACTGAAGCTTTCTTT.